This T cell receptor beta chain was captured in a study of CD8+ T cells in alopecia areata. Study at large: The study gave treated patients oral tofacitinib at 5 to 10 mg twice daily. General study points: Patients shared TCRs less clearly than mice did, possibly for HLA-related reasons.

This clone occurred a few times. Its antigen is still unknown. Sequencing relied on a cDNA template that was reverse transcribed from extracted RNA. Repertoires were generated with immunoSEQ multiplex PCR, while TCRdb's copy carries only in-frame clones and drops some. The sample gives about 69,000 clones, approximately 58% of which show up once; approximately 19% is in the top ten. Sequenced material: CD8+ T cells sorted from blood, taken at week 0. This clonotype was sampled from a human donor with alopecia areata.

CDR3 residues: CASRPTLRGGYTF. Written as DNA, the CDR3 is TGTGCCAGCAGGCCTACCCTGAGGGGCGGCTACACCTTC. The chain recombines TRBV6-5 with TRBJ1-2; D may be TRBD1 (5 bases). The V gene lost 6 bases and the J gene lost 8 bases, with 16 bases spanning the gap. This CDR3 region has 13 residues. Germline CDR1 is MNHEY and CDR2 is SVGAGI.